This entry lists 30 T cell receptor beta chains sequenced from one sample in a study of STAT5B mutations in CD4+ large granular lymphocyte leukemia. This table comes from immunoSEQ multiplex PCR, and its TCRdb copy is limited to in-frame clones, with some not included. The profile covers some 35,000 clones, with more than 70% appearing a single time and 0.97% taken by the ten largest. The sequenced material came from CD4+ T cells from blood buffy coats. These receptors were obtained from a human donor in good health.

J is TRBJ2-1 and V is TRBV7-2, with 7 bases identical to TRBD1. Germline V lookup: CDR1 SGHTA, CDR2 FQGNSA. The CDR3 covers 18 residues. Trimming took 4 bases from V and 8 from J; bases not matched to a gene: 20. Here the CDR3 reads CASSSRGRDRASSDEQFF. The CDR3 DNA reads TGTGCCAGCAGCTCTAGGGGGAGAGACAGGGCCTCGTCGGATGAGCAGTTCTTC.

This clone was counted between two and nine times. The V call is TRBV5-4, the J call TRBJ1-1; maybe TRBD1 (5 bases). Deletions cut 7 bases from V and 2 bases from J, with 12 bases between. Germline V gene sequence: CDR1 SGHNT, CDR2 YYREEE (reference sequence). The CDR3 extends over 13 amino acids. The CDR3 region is CASGLQVNTEAFF. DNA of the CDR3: TGTGCCAGCGGTCTACAGGTTAACACTGAAGCTTTCTTT.

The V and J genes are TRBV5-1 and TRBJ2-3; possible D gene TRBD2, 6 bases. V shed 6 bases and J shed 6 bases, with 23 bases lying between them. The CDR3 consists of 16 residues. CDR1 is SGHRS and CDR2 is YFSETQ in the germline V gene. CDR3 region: CASIREAGMGLDTQYF. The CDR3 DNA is TGCGCCAGCATCAGGGAAGCGGGCATGGGTTTGGATACGCAGTATTTT.

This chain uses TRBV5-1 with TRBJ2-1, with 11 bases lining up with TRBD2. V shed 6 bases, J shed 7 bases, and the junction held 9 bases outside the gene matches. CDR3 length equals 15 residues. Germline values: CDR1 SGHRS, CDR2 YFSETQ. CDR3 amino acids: CASTLAGGLENEQFF. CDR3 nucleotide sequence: TGCGCCAGCACCTTAGCGGGAGGGCTGGAAAATGAGCAGTTCTTC. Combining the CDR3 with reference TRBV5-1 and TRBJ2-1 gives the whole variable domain KAGVTQTPRYLIKTRGQQVTLSCSPISGHRSVSWYQQTPGQGLQFLFEYFSETQRNKGNFPGRFSGRQFSNSRSEMNVSTLELGDSALYLCASTLAGGLENEQFFGPGTRLTVL.

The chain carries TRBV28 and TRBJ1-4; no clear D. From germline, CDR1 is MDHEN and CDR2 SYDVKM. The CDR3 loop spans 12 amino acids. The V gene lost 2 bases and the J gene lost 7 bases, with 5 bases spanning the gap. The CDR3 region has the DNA TGTGCCAGCAGTTTAGTAGGTGAAAAACTGTTTTTT. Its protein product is CASSLVGEKLFF.

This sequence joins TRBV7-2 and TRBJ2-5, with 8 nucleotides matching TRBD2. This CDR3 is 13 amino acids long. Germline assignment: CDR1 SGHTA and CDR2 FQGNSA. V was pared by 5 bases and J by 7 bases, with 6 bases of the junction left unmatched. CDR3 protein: CASSQAGEGTQYF. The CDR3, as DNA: TGTGCCAGCAGCCAAGCGGGAGAAGGGACCCAGTACTTC.

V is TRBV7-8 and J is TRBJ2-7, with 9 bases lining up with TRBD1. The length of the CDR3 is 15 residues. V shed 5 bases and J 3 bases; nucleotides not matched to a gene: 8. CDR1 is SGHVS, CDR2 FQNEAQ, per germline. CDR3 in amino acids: CASSPRRDRDYEQYF. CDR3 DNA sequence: TGTGCCAGCAGCCCCCGACGGGACAGGGACTACGAGCAGTACTTC.

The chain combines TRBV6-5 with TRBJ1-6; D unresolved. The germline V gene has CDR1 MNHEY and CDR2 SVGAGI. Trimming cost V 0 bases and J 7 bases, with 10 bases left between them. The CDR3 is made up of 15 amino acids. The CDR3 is CASSYSASANSPLHF. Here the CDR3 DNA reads TGTGCCAGCAGTTACTCGGCCTCAGCAAATTCACCCCTCCACTTT.

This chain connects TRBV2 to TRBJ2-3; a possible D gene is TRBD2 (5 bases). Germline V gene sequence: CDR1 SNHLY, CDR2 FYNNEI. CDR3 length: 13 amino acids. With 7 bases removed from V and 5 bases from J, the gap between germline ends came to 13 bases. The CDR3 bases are TGTGCCAGCATCCAGGAGGATCGAGATACGCAGTATTTT. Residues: CASIQEDRDTQYF.

For the CDR3, the DNA is TGCGCCAGCAGTGAGCTCCTAGAGGGGGACAGGGGGCGCGAGCAGTACTTC. Its protein product is CASSELLEGDRGREQYF. The chain uses TRBV10-2 and TRBJ2-7; 12 bases align to TRBD1. V shed 2 bases and J 6 bases; nucleotides not matched to a gene: 11. This CDR3 comprises 17 residues. Germline CDR1 is WSHSY and CDR2 is SAAADI.

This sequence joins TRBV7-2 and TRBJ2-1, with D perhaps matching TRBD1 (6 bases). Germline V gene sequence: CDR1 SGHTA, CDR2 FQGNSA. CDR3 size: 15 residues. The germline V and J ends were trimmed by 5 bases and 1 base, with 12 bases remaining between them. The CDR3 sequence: CASSVDRLSYNEQFF. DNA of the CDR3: TGTGCCAGCAGCGTCGACAGGCTGTCCTACAATGAGCAGTTCTTC.

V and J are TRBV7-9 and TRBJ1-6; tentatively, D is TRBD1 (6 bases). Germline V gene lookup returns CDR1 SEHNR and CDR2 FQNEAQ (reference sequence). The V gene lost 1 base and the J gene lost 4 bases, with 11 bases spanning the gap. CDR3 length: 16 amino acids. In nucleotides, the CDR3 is TGTGCCAGCAGCTTAGGATTGGGGGCATATAATTCACCCCTCCACTTT. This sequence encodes CASSLGLGAYNSPLHF.

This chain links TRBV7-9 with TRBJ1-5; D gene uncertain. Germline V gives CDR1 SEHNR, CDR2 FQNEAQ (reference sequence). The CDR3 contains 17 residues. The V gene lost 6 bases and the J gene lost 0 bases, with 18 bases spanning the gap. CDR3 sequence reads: CASSHTGNSNSNQPQHF. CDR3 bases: TGTGCCAGCAGTCACACCGGCAACAGTAATAGCAATCAGCCCCAGCATTTT.

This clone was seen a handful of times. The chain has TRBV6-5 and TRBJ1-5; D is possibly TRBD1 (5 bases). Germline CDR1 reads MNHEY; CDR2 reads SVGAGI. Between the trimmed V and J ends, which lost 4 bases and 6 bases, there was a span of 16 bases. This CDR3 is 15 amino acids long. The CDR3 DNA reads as TGTGCCAGCAGTTTCTCCCAGGGAGAGAGTCAGCCCCAGCATTTT. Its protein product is CASSFSQGESQPQHF.

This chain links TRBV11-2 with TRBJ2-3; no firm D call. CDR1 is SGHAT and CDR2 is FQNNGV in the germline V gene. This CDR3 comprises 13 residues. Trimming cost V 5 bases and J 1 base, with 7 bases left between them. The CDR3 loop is CASSPPGTDTQYF. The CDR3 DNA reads TGTGCCAGCAGCCCCCCCGGCACAGATACGCAGTATTTT.

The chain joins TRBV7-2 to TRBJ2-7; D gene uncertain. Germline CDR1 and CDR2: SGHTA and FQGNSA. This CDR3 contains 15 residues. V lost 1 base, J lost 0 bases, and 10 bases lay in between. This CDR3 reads CASSLEFGSSYEQYF. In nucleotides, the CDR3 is TGTGCCAGCAGCTTAGAGTTCGGATCCTCCTACGAGCAGTACTTC.

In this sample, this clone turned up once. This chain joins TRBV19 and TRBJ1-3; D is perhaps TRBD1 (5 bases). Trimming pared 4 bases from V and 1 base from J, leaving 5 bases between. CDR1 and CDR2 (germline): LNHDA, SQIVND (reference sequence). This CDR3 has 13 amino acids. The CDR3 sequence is CASSRQSGNTIYF. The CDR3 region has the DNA TGTGCCAGTAGTAGACAGTCTGGAAACACCATATATTTT.

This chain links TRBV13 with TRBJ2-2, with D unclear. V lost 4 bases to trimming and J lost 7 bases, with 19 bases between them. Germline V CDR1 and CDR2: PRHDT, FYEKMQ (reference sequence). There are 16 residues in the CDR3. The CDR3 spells CASSSILQERIGELFF. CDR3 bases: TGTGCCAGCAGCTCCATTCTCCAGGAACGAATCGGGGAGCTGTTTTTT.

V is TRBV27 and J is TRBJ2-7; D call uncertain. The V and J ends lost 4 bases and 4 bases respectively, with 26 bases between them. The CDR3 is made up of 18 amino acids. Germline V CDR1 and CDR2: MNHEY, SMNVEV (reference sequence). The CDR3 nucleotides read TGTGCCAGCAGTTCCGACCCGTTACCATCGACCCCTACATACGAGCAGTACTTC. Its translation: CASSSDPLPSTPTYEQYF.

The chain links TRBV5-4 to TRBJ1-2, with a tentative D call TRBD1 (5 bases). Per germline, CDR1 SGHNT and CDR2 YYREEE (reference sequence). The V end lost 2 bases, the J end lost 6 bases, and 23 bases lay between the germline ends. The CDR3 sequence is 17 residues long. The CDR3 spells CASSFTPRRAGRDGYTF. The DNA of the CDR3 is TGTGCCAGCAGCTTTACCCCCCGGAGGGCAGGGAGGGATGGCTACACCTTC. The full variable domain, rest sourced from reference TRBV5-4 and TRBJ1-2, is ETGVTQSPTHLIKTRGQQVTLRCSSQSGHNTVSWYQQALGQGPQFIFQYYREEENGRGNFPPRFSGLQFPNYSSELNVNALELDDSALYLCASSFTPRRAGRDGYTFGSGTRLTVV.

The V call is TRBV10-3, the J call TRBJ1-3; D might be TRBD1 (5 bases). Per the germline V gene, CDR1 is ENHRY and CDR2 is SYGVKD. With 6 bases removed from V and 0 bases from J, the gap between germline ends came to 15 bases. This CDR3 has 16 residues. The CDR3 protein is CAIRSPGLSSGNTIYF. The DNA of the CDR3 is TGTGCCATCAGATCACCGGGACTGAGCTCTGGAAACACCATATATTTT.

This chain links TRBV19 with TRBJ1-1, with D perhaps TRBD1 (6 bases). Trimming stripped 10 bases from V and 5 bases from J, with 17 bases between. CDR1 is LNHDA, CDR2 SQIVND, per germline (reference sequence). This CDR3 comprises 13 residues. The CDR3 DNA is TGTGCCACCAATTATAGGGGGGGAACTGAAGCTTTCTTT. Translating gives CATNYRGGTEAFF.

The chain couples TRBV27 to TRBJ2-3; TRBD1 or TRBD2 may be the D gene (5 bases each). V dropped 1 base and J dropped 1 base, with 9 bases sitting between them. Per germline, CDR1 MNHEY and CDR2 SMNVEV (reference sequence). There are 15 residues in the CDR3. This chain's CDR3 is CASSLWQGGTDTQYF. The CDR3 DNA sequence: TGTGCCAGCAGTTTATGGCAGGGAGGCACAGATACGCAGTATTTT.

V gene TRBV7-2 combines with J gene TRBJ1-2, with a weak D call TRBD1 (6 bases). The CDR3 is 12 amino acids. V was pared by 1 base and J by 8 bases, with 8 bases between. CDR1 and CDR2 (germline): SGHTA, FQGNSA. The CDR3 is CASSLGGRGYTF. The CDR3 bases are TGTGCCAGCAGCTTAGGGGGGCGAGGCTACACCTTC.

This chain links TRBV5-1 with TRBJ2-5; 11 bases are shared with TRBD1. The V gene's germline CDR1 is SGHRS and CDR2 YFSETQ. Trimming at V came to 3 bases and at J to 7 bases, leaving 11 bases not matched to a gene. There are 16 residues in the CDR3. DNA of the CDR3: TGCGCCAGCAGCTGGGCCGAACGGACAGGGGGCGCGACCCAGTACTTC. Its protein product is CASSWAERTGGATQYF.

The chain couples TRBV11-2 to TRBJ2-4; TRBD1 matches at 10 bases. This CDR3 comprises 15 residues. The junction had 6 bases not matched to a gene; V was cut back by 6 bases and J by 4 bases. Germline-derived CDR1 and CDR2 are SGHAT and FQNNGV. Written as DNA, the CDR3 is TGTGCCAGCAGGTCGCCGGGACAGGGGAAAAACATTCAGTACTTC. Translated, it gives CASRSPGQGKNIQYF.

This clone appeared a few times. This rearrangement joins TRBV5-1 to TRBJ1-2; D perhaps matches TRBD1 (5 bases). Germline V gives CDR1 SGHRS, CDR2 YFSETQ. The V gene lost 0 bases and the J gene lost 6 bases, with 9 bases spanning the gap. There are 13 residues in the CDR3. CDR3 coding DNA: TGCGCCAGCAGCTTGGCCCCAGGGAATGGCTACACCTTC. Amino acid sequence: CASSLAPGNGYTF.

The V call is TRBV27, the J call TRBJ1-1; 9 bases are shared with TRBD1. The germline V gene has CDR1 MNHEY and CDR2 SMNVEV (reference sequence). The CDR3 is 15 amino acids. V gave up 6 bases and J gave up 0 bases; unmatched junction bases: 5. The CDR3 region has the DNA TGTGCCAGCAGCAGAAGACAGGGGGTGAACACTGAAGCTTTCTTT. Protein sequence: CASSRRQGVNTEAFF.

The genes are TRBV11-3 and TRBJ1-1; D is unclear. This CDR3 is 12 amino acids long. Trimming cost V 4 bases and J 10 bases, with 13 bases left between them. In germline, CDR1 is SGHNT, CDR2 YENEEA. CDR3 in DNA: TGTGCCAGCAGCTCCGGAAGGGCAGGAGCTTTCTTT. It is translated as CASSSGRAGAFF.

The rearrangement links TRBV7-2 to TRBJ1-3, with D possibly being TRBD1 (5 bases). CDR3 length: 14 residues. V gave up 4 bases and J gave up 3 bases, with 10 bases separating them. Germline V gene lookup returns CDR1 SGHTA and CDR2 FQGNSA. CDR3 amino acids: CASSSRQSGNTIYF. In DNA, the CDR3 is TGTGCCAGCAGCTCCAGACAGAGTGGAAACACCATATATTTT.